The sequence of this TCR beta chain was determined in a study of shared clonotypes between healthy human individuals (dated by TCRdb to 2018 to 2021). Background for the entire study: The cohort comprised a couple of women and a few men aged 18 to 49 years. Libraries were prepared and TCR repertoires were sequenced by different laboratories using diverse techniques, in order to increase sequencing depth and limit assay-specific biases. To estimate repertoire size and how much clonotype sharing occurs between individuals, the study deeply sequenced the blood TCR repertoires of five healthy adults. Leukapheresis yielded between about 0.9 and 9 billion PBMCs per donor. Here is what the overall study found, with its caveats: Only blood was sampled, and tissue TCR repertoires likely differ from those in blood. Pairwise subsampling led to the expectation that sequencing depth would affect the degree of clonotype sharing among donors. Because the study included only a small number of donors, the genetic and exposure-history diversity represented was limited.

The CDR3 has 14 amino acids, counting the end cysteine and phenylalanine. Only CDR3 DNA is held: 42 bases, read in frame from base 1. V is reduced by 1 base and J by 2 bases, leaving a spacing of 9 bases between them. CDR1 and CDR2 were assigned from the germline V gene as SGDLS and YYNGEE. Healthy HIV-negative adults with no recently reported acute infections or vaccinations were included as donors. Only Caucasian adults living in Nashville, Tennessee, USA were represented among the donors. For unsorted samples, 90 million or so PBMCs were counted and genomic DNA was extracted with the QIAamp DNA Blood Mini kit. Blood was obtained by leukapheresis, after which PBMCs were separated by Ficoll-Histopaque density gradient centrifugation and cryopreserved in liquid nitrogen vapor phase. In the case of this clone: The antigen it binds to is not known. No per-base quality is available; no much larger clone lies one base away. Other DNA sequences in this specimen translate into the identical CDR3.

TCR CDR3 regions were amplified from genomic DNA by multiplex PCR using the deep immunoSEQ assay. Extracted genomic DNA from each cell subset was distributed evenly across all wells of several immunoSEQ 96-well plates, and each plate was treated as a replicate. For unsorted PBMC, 300 to 350 ng genomic DNA, equal to around 30,000 T cell genomes, was loaded into each replicate PCR. Unsorted PBMC genomic DNA was sequenced across ten immunoSEQ deep assay plates. Purified libraries were measured with a Qubit 3.0 fluorometer, size-checked on a Bioanalyzer 2100, and measured again with the KAPA Library Quantification kit. Every immunoSEQ 96-well plate was sequenced on a dedicated single-read 150-cycle Illumina NextSeq 550 flow cell. For the original study's pipeline: The immunoSEQ output contained only junctional sequences without quality scores, so filtering could not match that applied to full-length reads. Sequences were annotated with PyIR, a Python wrapper for IgBLAST v1.9, using IMGT germline references to assign V/J genes and CDR3. Reads were filtered out if the reads had weak V/J assignments (E-value above 1e-6), no CDR3, stop codons, out-of-frame junctions, or ambiguous translated residues. V3J clonotypes were defined by identical inferred V gene, J gene, and CDR3 amino acid sequence. Percentage overlap between repertoires was calculated by dividing the number of shared unique clonotypes by the size of the smaller repertoire. RTK rarefaction, the Chao1 estimator, and Recon v2.1 estimates of unobserved clonotypes were used to assess repertoire richness. In TCRdb, the immuneACCESS table is reduced to in-frame sequences with V and J assigned. These tables do not hold every clone; where another copy was compared, an unresolved V gene accounts for under half, and the others remain unexplained. That table supplies the V and J calls and clone size; D and trimming were determined from the DNA. This sample lists hundreds of thousands of clones; around 76% were detected once. The top ten constitute around 13% of the sample.

The sequencing sample was made of PBMCs. This sequence uses TRBV9 and TRBJ2-5, with the D segment identity uncertain. The TCR comes from a woman between 35 and 50 years old in good health. Some clones in this sample may be carry-over from other donors' samples. For the CDR3, the sequence is CASSVSVGQETQYF. The sequenced DNA: TGTGCCAGCAGCGTATCGGTAGGTCAAGAGACCCAGTACTTC.